These T cell receptor beta chains were read from a single sample in a study of T cell responses to AZD1222 COVID-19 vaccine. Clones were sequenced by immunoSEQ multiplex PCR, and TCRdb holds only the in-frame ones, with some missing. This table has 140,000 to 150,000 clones, roughly 92% appearing once. The sequencing here drew on peripheral blood, taken on day 0 of AZD1222 vaccination. Source of these receptors: an adult in good health. The CDR3 runs from the conserved cysteine through the conserved F or W. D genes are given only for firm matches. Clone size is stated in some rows and not others, as once, few, many or a class when expanded.

TRBD1 TRBJ1-2 TRBV29-1 NA CSVSLQGTGTYGYTF TGCAGCGTTTCCCTCCAAGGGACAGGGACCTATGGCTACACCTTC
TRBD1 TRBJ2-2 TRBV30 few CAWNTGDTGELFF TGTGCCTGGAACACAGGGGACACCGGGGAGCTGTTTTTT
NA TRBJ2-1 TRBV2 few CASTKLQGSYNEQFF TGTGCCAGCACTAAACTCCAGGGTTCCTACAATGAGCAGTTCTTC
NA TRBJ2-7 TRBV10-3 NA CAIRGLGLYEQYF TGTGCCATCAGAGGGCTGGGTCTCTACGAGCAGTACTTC
NA TRBJ1-2 TRBV6-5 NA CASSYRNSNYGYTF TGTGCCAGCAGTTACAGGAACTCTAACTATGGCTACACCTTC
NA TRBJ2-7 TRBV5-4 NA CASSRGFSYEQYF TGTGCCAGCAGCCGAGGTTTCTCCTACGAGCAGTACTTC
NA TRBJ1-3 TRBV10-2 NA CASSDQGPPGNTIYF TGCGCCAGCAGTGACCAGGGTCCCCCCGGAAACACCATATATTTT
NA TRBJ1-2 TRBV30 NA CAWSADYSNYGYTF TGTGCCTGGAGTGCCGACTACAGCAACTATGGCTACACCTTC
TRBD2 TRBJ2-1 TRBV5-6 once CASSSLAGYNEQFF TGTGCCAGCAGCTCTCTAGCGGGTTACAATGAGCAGTTCTTC
NA TRBJ1-1 TRBV7-9 NA CASSLGGGAEAFF TGTGCCAGCAGCTTAGGTGGGGGAGCGGAAGCTTTCTTT
NA TRBJ1-5 TRBV4-1 NA CASSQDPYSNQPQHF TGCGCCAGCAGCCAAGACCCCTATAGCAATCAGCCCCAGCATTTT
NA TRBJ1-2 TRBV4-1 NA CASSQDRGFGGYTF TGCGCCAGCAGCCAAGACCGGGGATTCGGCGGCTACACCTTC
TRBD2 TRBJ2-1 TRBV7-2 once CASSLGVAGYSYNEQFF TGTGCCAGCAGCTTAGGGGTAGCGGGATACTCCTACAATGAGCAGTTCTTC
NA TRBJ2-6 TRBV19 NA CASSIDGYSGANVLTF TGTGCCAGTAGTATAGACGGATACTCTGGGGCCAACGTCCTGACTTTC
TRBD2 TRBJ2-3 TRBV5-4 NA CASSLQLAGDTQYF TGTGCCAGCAGCTTACAACTAGCGGGAGATACGCAGTATTTT
NA TRBJ2-4 TRBV9 NA CASSSTHLAGSKNIQYF TGTGCCAGCAGCTCTACCCACCTGGCAGGGTCCAAAAACATTCAGTACTTC
NA TRBJ1-5 TRBV27 NA CASSFHSNQPQHF TGTGCCAGCAGTTTCCATAGCAATCAGCCCCAGCATTTT
NA TRBJ1-1 TRBV12-3/TRBV12-4 NA CASSLGANTEAFF TGTGCCAGCAGTTTAGGGGCGAACACTGAAGCTTTCTTT
NA TRBJ2-7 TRBV24-1 NA CATSDSTLYEQYF TGTGCCACCAGTGATTCCACCCTCTATGAGCAGTACTTC
TRBD1 TRBJ2-7 TRBV4-1 NA CASSQPSGRQGWEQYF TGCGCCAGCAGCCAGCCCTCAGGGCGACAGGGATGGGAGCAGTACTTC
NA TRBJ2-2 TRBV27 NA CASSHGQINTGELFF TGTGCCAGCAGCCATGGACAGATCAACACCGGGGAGCTGTTTTTT
NA TRBJ1-2 TRBV5-1 NA CASSSDGPPYGYTF TGCGCCAGCAGCTCTGACGGGCCCCCCTATGGCTACACCTTC
NA TRBJ1-5 TRBV19 NA CASSSDRIGQPQHF TGTGCCAGTAGCTCAGACAGGATAGGTCAGCCCCAGCATTTT
NA TRBJ1-2 TRBV5-4 NA CASSIGRVRVNGYTF TGTGCCAGCAGTATCGGGAGGGTCAGGGTGAATGGCTACACCTTC
TRBD1 TRBJ2-5 TRBV2 NA CASRGNRGPPETQYF TGTGCCAGCAGGGGAAACAGGGGCCCTCCAGAGACCCAGTACTTC
NA TRBJ2-3 TRBV11-3 NA CASSSPGAGVRGTDTQYF TGTGCCAGCAGCTCCCCGGGTGCCGGAGTCCGTGGCACAGATACGCAGTATTTT
NA TRBJ1-5 TRBV28 NA CASSFVGESNQPQHF TGTGCCAGCAGTTTTGTAGGGGAGAGCAATCAGCCCCAGCATTTT
TRBD1 TRBJ1-6 TRBV2 NA CASRDRLLSPLHF TGTGCCAGCAGGGACAGGCTTCTTTCACCCCTCCACTTT
TRBD1 TRBJ1-1 TRBV11-2 few CASSSWTGDTEAFF TGTGCCAGCAGCTCTTGGACAGGGGACACTGAAGCTTTCTTT
NA TRBJ1-1 TRBV3-1/TRBV3-2 NA CASSRTQDGTEAFF TGTGCCAGCAGCCGAACCCAAGACGGGACTGAAGCTTTCTTT
NA TRBJ1-3 TRBV5-1 many CASSKGPSQSSGNTIYF TGCGCCAGCAGCAAGGGACCCTCACAGAGCTCTGGAAACACCATATATTTT
TRBD1 TRBJ2-7 TRBV27 NA CASSLARGTGLHEQYF TGTGCCAGCAGTTTAGCTAGGGGGACAGGGCTCCACGAGCAGTACTTC
NA TRBJ2-5 TRBV7-9 NA CASSLDRQTQYF TGTGCCAGCAGCTTAGATAGGCAGACCCAGTACTTC
NA TRBJ1-2 TRBV2 NA CASSEGPRGDYGYTF TGTGCCAGCAGTGAGGGGCCGAGGGGCGACTATGGCTACACCTTC